This TCR beta chain was recorded in a study of shared clonotypes between healthy human individuals. Across several immunoSEQ plates, the genomic DNA of each subset was split evenly. Repertoires were generated with immunoSEQ multiplex PCR, while TCRdb's copy carries only in-frame clones and drops some. In the table there are about 2.5 million clones, 80% to 95% of which are singletons. The study's findings and limits: Estimated richness values were generally larger in naive subsets than in memory subsets. Rarefaction demonstrated incomplete sorted-subset sequencing despite large depth.

Trimming stripped 4 bases from V and 4 bases from J, with 22 bases between. The CDR3 consists of 17 residues. CDR1 and CDR2 (germline): MDHEN, SYDVKM. This clone was found once. Its antigen remains unknown. This TCR was sampled from a man aged 18-30 years in good health. Some clones in this sample may be carry-over from other donors' samples. The J gene is TRBJ1-2, the V gene TRBV28; D might be TRBD1 (6 bases). Material: naive CD4+ T cells from PBMCs. As for subset: CD45RA+ positively selected. CDR3 coding DNA: TGTGCCAGCAGTTACCCCACCGGGACAAAAGGCCTCTATGGCTACACCTTC. Its protein is CASSYPTGTKGLYGYTF.